Presented here are 32 T cell receptor beta chains from one specimen sequenced in a study of blood T cell repertoires in COVID-19. Using immunoSEQ multiplex PCR, the repertoire was profiled, and TCRdb retains in-frame clones only, with some absent. The profile covers hundreds of thousands of clones, with around nine tenths appearing a single time and over 9% taken by the ten largest. The sample consisted of PBMCs or T cells enriched from blood (not recorded which). Source of these receptors: a woman aged 40 to 55 who had recovered from COVID-19.

The V call is TRBV3-1 (or the pseudogene TRBV3-2), the J call TRBJ2-3, with 9 bases identical to TRBD2. This CDR3 region has 15 residues. Germline V gene lookup returns CDR1 LGHDT and CDR2 YNNKEL (reference sequence). The ends lost 6 bases at V and 1 base at J; junction bases unmatched: 5. CDR3 DNA sequence: TGTGCCAGCAGTGAGCGGGGGGTAGGCACAGATACGCAGTATTTT. Translated, it gives CASSERGVGTDTQYF.

This chain joins TRBV2 and TRBJ2-1; TRBD2 agrees at 9 bases. CDR1 and CDR2 (germline): SNHLY, FYNNEI. The V and J ends lost 10 bases and 9 bases, in that order; junction bases with no gene match: 10. The CDR3 length is 13 residues. The CDR3 here is CATPGGGASEQFF. The CDR3 nucleotides read TGTGCCACCCCTGGCGGGGGGGCTAGTGAGCAGTTCTTC.

A few counts support this clone. The rearrangement joins TRBV3-1 (or the pseudogene TRBV3-2) to TRBJ1-1; 10 nucleotides line up with TRBD1. Germline lookup yields CDR1 LGHDT and CDR2 YNNKEL (reference sequence). There are 13 residues in the CDR3. Losses at the gene ends were 3 bases for V and 8 bases for J; bases not matched to a gene: 3. CDR3 DNA: TGTGCCAGCAGCCAGGGGACAGGGGCAGAAGCTTTCTTT. Protein sequence: CASSQGTGAEAFF.

The V and J genes are TRBV6-5 and TRBJ2-1, with 8 bases identical to TRBD2. Germline V gene data show CDR1 as MNHEY and CDR2 as SVGAGI. V gave up 1 base and J gave up 11 bases; unmatched junction bases: 4. CDR3 length: 13 residues. The DNA of the CDR3 is TGTGCCAGCAGTTACTTGACGGGGGGGAAGCAGTTCTTC. It encodes CASSYLTGGKQFF.

The J gene is TRBJ2-3, the V gene TRBV7-8; TRBD2 matches at 9 bases. Looked up from germline, CDR1 is SGHVS and CDR2 is FQNEAQ. This CDR3 is 14 amino acids long. The V segment lost 8 bases and the J segment 4 bases; nucleotides outside the gene matches: 7. The CDR3 spells CASRERGVADTQYF. The DNA for the CDR3 is TGTGCCAGCCGAGAGCGGGGGGTGGCAGATACGCAGTATTTT.

The CDR3 spells CAALGNTGELFF. The CDR3 DNA reads as TGTGCCGCCCTAGGGAACACCGGGGAGCTGTTTTTT. The chain couples TRBV24-1 to TRBJ2-2; D is undetermined. The CDR3 covers 12 residues. Germline CDR1 is KGHDR and CDR2 is SFDVKD. V lost 12 bases and J lost 1, with 8 bases in between.

Comments on this clone: One end of the junction varies from germline; a read error may be responsible. This chain links TRBV7-2 with TRBJ2-7; the match to TRBD1 covers 7 bases. CDR3 size: 16 residues. Germline CDR1 is SGHTA and CDR2 is FQGNSA. CDR3 in DNA: TGTGCCAGCAGCTTACGGACAGGAGGCCTCTCCTACGAGCAGTATTTC. Translated, it gives CASSLRTGGLSYEQYF.

The chain joins TRBV28 to TRBJ2-5; possibly TRBD1 for D (5 bases). Germline V lookup: CDR1 MDHEN, CDR2 SYDVKM. Trimming left V 6 bases short and J 1 base short, with 24 bases between. CDR3 length: 18 residues. The CDR3 protein is CASSQVGAYSLIQETQYF. DNA for the CDR3: TGTGCCAGCAGCCAGGTTGGGGCCTACTCCCTAATCCAAGAGACCCAGTACTTC.

This clone turned up a few times. The chain joins TRBV25-1 to TRBJ2-7; 9 bases align to TRBD1. Looked up from germline, CDR1 is MGHDK and CDR2 is SYGVNS. After removal of 5 bases from V and 5 bases from J, the junction contained 7 bases not matched to a gene. This CDR3 comprises 14 residues. CDR3 DNA: TGTGCCAGCAGTTACCGGGACAGGGTTAACGAGCAGTACTTC. Translated, it gives CASSYRDRVNEQYF.

The genes are TRBV7-8 and TRBJ1-4, with D unclear. CDR3 length equals 15 residues. The germline V gene encodes CDR1 SGHVS and CDR2 FQNEAQ. V lost 3 bases to trimming and J lost 0 bases, with 8 bases between them. The CDR3: CASSFRQATNEKLFF. The CDR3 region has the DNA TGTGCCAGCAGCTTTCGACAAGCAACTAATGAAAAACTGTTTTTT.

The chain recombines TRBV7-9 with TRBJ2-7, with unresolved D. CDR3 size: 12 residues. Trimming removed 5 bases from V and 6 bases from J, with 11 bases in between. Germline lookup yields CDR1 SEHNR and CDR2 FQNEAQ (reference sequence). CDR3 nucleotides: TGTGCCAGCAGCCCCCCCCCAGGCGAGCAGTACTTC. As protein: CASSPPPGEQYF.

The chain recombines TRBV10-3 with TRBJ1-1; D not certain. The CDR3 totals 15 residues. V shed 2 bases and J shed 1 base, with 11 bases lying between them. Germline V lookup: CDR1 ENHRY, CDR2 SYGVKD. The CDR3, as DNA: TGTGCCATCAGTGAGAGGCGGGGTGGGAACACTGAAGCTTTCTTT. Translating gives CAISERRGGNTEAFF.

The chain links TRBV19 to TRBJ1-5; no firm D call. Germline CDR1 is LNHDA and CDR2 is SQIVND (reference sequence). Between the trimmed V and J ends, which lost 5 bases and 0 bases, there was a span of 8 bases. The CDR3 loop spans 14 amino acids. CDR3 bases: TGTGCCAGTAGTGAGAATAATAGCAATCAGCCCCAGCATTTT. Residues: CASSENNSNQPQHF.

This sequence joins TRBV6-5 and TRBJ1-2; 9 bases fit TRBD1. V dropped 2 bases and J dropped 5; count of bases not matched to a gene: 3. The germline CDR1 and CDR2 sequences are MNHEY and SVGAGI. The CDR3 spans 14 residues. CDR3 residues: CASSYEDRGYGYTF. As DNA, the CDR3 is TGTGCCAGCAGTTACGAGGACAGGGGTTATGGCTACACCTTC.

The rearrangement joins TRBV14 to TRBJ1-2; D possibly corresponds to TRBD1 (5 bases). The CDR3 has 13 residues. V was cut by 3 bases and J by 3 bases, with 8 bases left in between. Germline lookup yields CDR1 SGHDN and CDR2 FVKESK. The CDR3 sequence is CASSQQGYYGYTF. The CDR3 DNA is TGTGCCAGCAGCCAGCAGGGCTACTATGGCTACACCTTC.

This clone was seen a single time. The chain employs TRBV7-9 and TRBJ2-1, with a possible D match to TRBD1 (6 bases). V was clipped by 1 base and J by 9 bases, with 16 bases between them. The germline gives CDR1 SEHNR, CDR2 FQNEAQ (reference sequence). The CDR3 is made up of 15 amino acids. The DNA of the CDR3 is TGTGCCAGCAGCTTAGGAGGTCAGGGGACGATTGAGCAGTTCTTC. It is translated as CASSLGGQGTIEQFF.

This chain connects TRBV5-6 to TRBJ2-5; 7 bases are shared with TRBD2. Germline V gene data show CDR1 as SGHDT and CDR2 as YYEEEE. The junction had 6 bases not matched to a gene; V was cut back by 0 bases and J by 7 bases. The CDR3 covers 14 residues. The CDR3 coding sequence is TGTGCCAGCAGCTTGGGAGGGGAGGGCGTGACCCAGTACTTC. Translating gives CASSLGGEGVTQYF.

The gene calls are TRBV19 and TRBJ1-2, with 7 bases aligning to TRBD1. The CDR3 runs to 16 residues. Germline V gives CDR1 LNHDA, CDR2 SQIVND (reference sequence). Losses at the gene ends were 6 bases for V and 6 bases for J; bases not matched to a gene: 16. CDR3 nucleotide sequence: TGTGCCAGTAGGACTATCGGGACAGTCTCTATACATGGCTACACCTTC. Residues: CASRTIGTVSIHGYTF.

The chain joins TRBV4-3 to TRBJ2-7; TRBD2 matches at 7 bases. CDR3 size: 15 residues. CDR1 and CDR2 from the germline V gene are LGHNA and YSLEER. V shed 1 base, J shed 2 bases, and the junction held 5 bases outside the gene matches. CDR3: CASSQAWLAAYEQYF. In DNA, the CDR3 is TGCGCCAGCAGCCAAGCGTGGCTAGCGGCCTACGAGCAGTACTTC.

This clone has just one count. The genes are TRBV27 and TRBJ1-1, with a weak D call TRBD1 (5 bases). This CDR3 is 13 amino acids long. Germline V gene sequence: CDR1 MNHEY, CDR2 SMNVEV (reference sequence). Trimming left V 2 bases short and J 5 bases short, with 9 bases between. CDR3 sequence reads: CASSLRRGTEAFF. CDR3 nucleotides: TGTGCCAGCAGTTTAAGGAGGGGAACTGAAGCTTTCTTT.

The J gene is TRBJ2-1, the V gene TRBV9, with 7 bases fitting TRBD2. The germline V gene encodes CDR1 SGDLS and CDR2 YYNGEE. The ends lost 3 bases at V and 0 bases at J; junction bases unmatched: 3. This CDR3 contains 15 residues. The CDR3 loop reads CASSAGGGSYNEQFF. Written as DNA, the CDR3 is TGTGCCAGCAGCGCGGGCGGGGGCTCCTACAATGAGCAGTTCTTC.

There are a few counts of this clone. The V call is TRBV10-3, the J call TRBJ1-5, with a possible D match to TRBD1 (5 bases). Germline CDR1 ENHRY, CDR2 SYGVKD. V dropped 7 bases and J dropped 7 bases, with 14 bases sitting between them. The CDR3 extends over 13 amino acids. The CDR3 here is CAITSGREQPQHF. CDR3 coding DNA: TGTGCCATCACATCAGGGAGGGAACAGCCCCAGCATTTT.

This chain joins TRBV6-5 and TRBJ2-7; 7 nucleotides agree with TRBD1. The CDR3 length is 13 residues. The V gene end was trimmed by 6 bases and the J gene end by 5 bases; junction bases not matched to a gene: 7. Per germline, CDR1 MNHEY and CDR2 SVGAGI. CDR3 sequence: CASRPGQAHEQYF. The CDR3 DNA follows: TGTGCCAGCAGACCCGGACAGGCCCACGAGCAGTACTTC.

The chain couples TRBV7-3 to TRBJ2-5; 14 bases map to TRBD2. Losses at the gene ends were 4 bases for V and 2 bases for J; bases not matched to a gene: 9. The CDR3 contains 18 residues. CDR1 and CDR2 from the germline V gene are SGHTA and FQGTGA. For the CDR3, the DNA is TGTGCCAGCAGCTCAAATACCAGGACTAGCGGGAGGCAAGAGACCCAGTACTTC. Translated, it gives CASSSNTRTSGRQETQYF.

The rearrangement joins TRBV30 to TRBJ1-1, with 8 bases lining up with TRBD1. V gave up 1 base and J gave up 4 bases; unmatched junction bases: 14. The length of the CDR3 is 17 residues. Germline CDR1 is GTSNPN and CDR2 is SVGIG (reference sequence). The CDR3 DNA sequence: TGTGCCTGGAGTGCCATGGGCAGGGGGCTACTAGGCACTGAAGCTTTCTTT. As protein: CAWSAMGRGLLGTEAFF.

The chain combines TRBV28 with TRBJ1-2; TRBD1 aligns across 8 bases. Germline V gene sequence: CDR1 MDHEN, CDR2 SYDVKM. The CDR3 sequence is 13 residues long. V lost 9 bases and J lost 7; bases outside the gene matches: 10. The CDR3 coding sequence is TGTGCCAGTACGGGACAGGCTTTATCTGGCTACACCTTC. As protein: CASTGQALSGYTF.

The chain combines TRBV10-3 with TRBJ1-1; possibly TRBD1 for D (5 bases). V dropped 11 bases and J dropped 4 bases, with 23 bases sitting between them. The CDR3 contains 15 residues. The germline CDR1 and CDR2 sequences are ENHRY and SYGVKD. Here the CDR3 reads CAPHIIGAVCTEAFF. The CDR3 nucleotides are TGTGCCCCTCACATCATAGGGGCTGTCTGCACTGAAGCTTTCTTT.

V is TRBV13 and J is TRBJ2-1, with D perhaps matching TRBD2 (7 bases). Per the germline V gene, CDR1 is PRHDT and CDR2 is FYEKMQ (reference sequence). This CDR3 spans 18 amino acids. Between the trimmed V and J ends, which lost 5 bases and 2 bases, there was a span of 22 bases. The CDR3 reads CASSPKVLLGGAYNEQFF. CDR3 in DNA: TGTGCCAGCAGCCCTAAGGTGTTATTAGGGGGGGCCTACAATGAGCAGTTCTTC.

The rearrangement joins TRBV5-6 to TRBJ2-1, with D tentatively TRBD2 (5 bases). CDR3 length: 15 amino acids. Trimming took 1 base from V and 2 from J, leaving 10 bases between them. Looked up from germline, CDR1 is SGHDT and CDR2 is YYEEEE. The CDR3 nucleotides read TGTGCCAGCAGCTTGACCGGGGTTCCCTACAATGAGCAGTTCTTC. This sequence encodes CASSLTGVPYNEQFF.

The count of this clone is one. This chain joins TRBV18 and TRBJ1-6; possibly TRBD1 for D (6 bases). Trimming removed 3 bases from V and 4 bases from J, with 10 bases in between. Germline-derived CDR1 and CDR2 are KGHSH and LQKENI. The CDR3 loop spans 15 amino acids. CDR3 loop: CASSPGQNYNSPLHF. CDR3 bases: TGTGCCAGCTCACCCGGACAGAATTATAATTCACCCCTCCACTTT.

The chain carries TRBV4-3 and TRBJ2-1, with 7 bases lining up with TRBD1. The germline V gene encodes CDR1 LGHNA and CDR2 YSLEER. J gave up 6 bases and V 0 bases, and 11 bases lay outside the gene matches. The length of the CDR3 is 17 residues. CDR3 region: CASSQDREGGHGNEQFF. CDR3 DNA: TGCGCCAGCAGCCAAGATCGCGAAGGGGGCCATGGCAATGAGCAGTTCTTC.

The chain joins TRBV28 to TRBJ2-3; 7 bases match TRBD2. Germline assignment: CDR1 MDHEN and CDR2 SYDVKM. The trim removed 5 bases at V and 3 bases at J, leaving 2 bases unmatched. This CDR3 contains 13 residues. For the CDR3, the DNA is TGTGCCAGCAGTGTTAGCGGGACAGATACGCAGTATTTT. This translates into CASSVSGTDTQYF.